What follows describes a single T cell receptor (beta chain). What it binds is unknown. A single base separates this from a much larger clone, so it may be a read error. This CDR3 comprises 12 residues. Germline V gene sequence: CDR1 MGHRA, CDR2 YSYEKL. This sample stems from a study of blood T cells in healthy people across ages. Study-wide results and caveats: Considered underestimates were the diversity estimates obtained from one million T cells.

It was with a sample-barcoded 5' primer and a J-beta primer mix that a second PCR of about 6 to 12 cycles was run. Each CDR3 protein is one row after TCRdb ran MiXCR on the 5' RACE reads. The sample yields 650,000 to 1,000,000 distinct CDR3 sequences, under 40% seen once. Total RNA extracted from each sample amounted to at least 5.5 micrograms. The genes are TRBV4-1 and TRBJ2-1; D perhaps matches TRBD1 (5 bases). Sequencing used blood. The sequence came from a man aged 18 to 35 in good health. Here the CDR3 reads CAGSQDSDEQFF. The CDR3 DNA sequence: TGCGCCGGCAGCCAAGACAGCGATGAGCAGTTCTTC.